The clone carrying this T cell receptor beta chain has only a few counts. Its antigen is unknown. The CDR3 runs 10 residues. Germline assignment: CDR1 GTSNPN and CDR2 SVGIG (reference sequence). Trimming left V 2 bases short and J 4 bases short, with 2 bases between. The method was immunoSEQ multiplex PCR; TCRdb's version includes in-frame clones alone and lacks a portion of them. The sample records approximately 90,000 clones, 88% being singletons. This sample was taken from a study of identifying expanded T cells in peripheral blood. Notes on the study in general: Across healthy donors, higher total template counts meant significantly greater approximately 2-week count variance. Differentially abundant clones: about 1.2 between replicates, about 15 at around 14 days, 19 to 20 at four.

Collection occurred without any documented infections or immune events in donors. Material for sequencing was blood. This TCR came from a person aged 18-70 years in good health. The chain has TRBV30 and TRBJ1-2; D not certain. The CDR3 region is CAWSRYGYTF. The CDR3 DNA follows: TGTGCCTGGAGTCGCTATGGCTACACCTTC. Drawing the rest from reference TRBV30 and TRBJ1-2, the complete variable domain is SQTIHQWPATLVQPVGSPLSLECTVEGTSNPNLYWYRQAAGRGLQLLFYSVGIGQISSEVPQNLSASRPQDRQFILSSKKLLLSDSGFYLCAWSRYGYTFGSGTRLTVV.